What follows is one TCR beta chain and its context. A junction boundary mismatches the germline segment, possibly from a read error. A minimum of 6.5 million PBMCs was isolated per sample. This specimen belongs to a study of blood T cells in healthy people across ages. Across the whole study: About one barcoded beta molecule per two T cells came from capture by template switching.

The CDR3 is made up of 13 amino acids. From germline, CDR1 is KGHSH and CDR2 LQKENI. With a J-beta primer mix and a sample-barcoded 5' primer, a second PCR ran about 7 to 12 cycles. TCRdb independently ran MiXCR on the 5' RACE reads; one entry per CDR3 protein. The table has about 640,000 distinct CDR3 sequences, roughly 50% seen once. The chain links TRBV18 to TRBJ1-2, with D perhaps TRBD1 (6 bases). The clonotype was recovered from a man aged 55 to 70 in good health. The sample was blood. CDR3 nucleotides: TGCGCCAGCTCACCGGGGGCAGAGTATGGCTACACCTTC. Its protein is CASSPGAEYGYTF. The full variable domain, with the rest looked up from reference TRBV18 and TRBJ1-2, is NAGVMQNPRHLVRRRGQEARLRCSPMKGHSHVYWYRQLPEEGLKFMVYLQKENIIDESGMPKERFSAEFPKEGPSILRIQQVVRGDSAAYFCASSPGAEYGYTFGSGTRLTVV.